This T cell receptor (beta chain) appears in the sequencing data of a study of cytomegalovirus exposure and HLA in healthy donors. Germline CDR1 reads MNHNY; CDR2 reads SVGAGI (reference sequence). The CDR3 has 15 residues. After removal of 2 bases from V and 2 bases from J, the junction contained 3 bases not matched to a gene. The assay was immunoSEQ multiplex PCR, and TCRdb's table has in-frame clones only and misses some. This sample has some 67,000 clones, with 94% found just once. This chain joins TRBV6-6 and TRBJ2-7; 10 bases fit TRBD2. The sample taken for sequencing was PBMCs. The sequence was collected from a woman younger than 35 in good health and CMV-seronegative. Here the CDR3 reads CASSYPSGRAYEQYF. The CDR3 nucleotides read TGTGCCAGCAGTTACCCTAGCGGGAGAGCCTACGAGCAGTACTTC.